Listed here are 17 T cell receptor beta chains from one sample, sequenced in a study of blood T cell repertoires in COVID-19. The data were produced by immunoSEQ multiplex PCR, yet TCRdb's version contains in-frame clones alone and is incomplete. The data hold about 98,000 clones, with roughly 82% observed a single time. The sequenced material came from peripheral blood. Every receptor here comes from a man between 70 and 80 years old with active or convalescent COVID-19.

The V and J genes are TRBV18 and TRBJ2-1; TRBD1 matches 10 bases. The CDR3 length is 15 residues. V lost 7 bases, J lost 7 bases, and 10 bases stayed unmatched. Germline assignment: CDR1 KGHSH and CDR2 LQKENI. The CDR3 loop reads CASLPGGQGRNEQFF. In nucleotides, the CDR3 is TGTGCCAGCTTACCCGGGGGACAGGGGAGGAATGAGCAGTTCTTC.

The CDR3: CASSIEVGRAGQPQHF. The CDR3 coding sequence is TGTGCCAGTAGTATAGAAGTTGGCAGGGCGGGACAGCCCCAGCATTTT. The chain couples TRBV19 to TRBJ1-5, with D perhaps TRBD1 (5 bases). The CDR3 length is 16 residues. Trimming stripped 0 bases from V and 7 bases from J, with 16 bases between. Germline-derived CDR1 and CDR2 are LNHDA and SQIVND (reference sequence).

This rearrangement joins TRBV2 to TRBJ1-5, with D possibly TRBD1 on 5 matching bases. The CDR3 is 14 residues long. V lost 5 bases, J lost 1 base, and 9 bases lay in between. The germline gives CDR1 SNHLY, CDR2 FYNNEI. Here the CDR3 DNA reads TGTGCCAGCAGTTGGACAAGAAGCAATCAGCCCCAGCATTTT. Translation gives CASSWTRSNQPQHF. The variable domain in full, with the rest retrieved from reference TRBV2 and TRBJ1-5, is EPEVTQTPSHQVTQMGQEVILRCVPISNHLYFYWYRQILGQKVEFLVSFYNNEISEKSEIFDDQFSVERPDGSNFTLKIRSTKLEDSAMYFCASSWTRSNQPQHFGDGTRLSIL.

The chain recombines TRBV7-8 with TRBJ2-2, with 7 bases lining up with TRBD2. Looked up from germline, CDR1 is SGHVS and CDR2 is FQNEAQ. Trimming at V came to 8 bases and at J to 1 base, leaving 7 bases not matched to a gene. The CDR3 is 15 residues long. CDR3 coding DNA: TGTGCCAGCCGGAGGGAGCGGGGGAACACCGGGGAGCTGTTTTTT. Translated, it gives CASRRERGNTGELFF.

The chain recombines TRBV3-1 (or the pseudogene TRBV3-2) with TRBJ2-7, with 8 bases aligning to TRBD1. After removal of 4 bases from V and 2 bases from J, the junction contained 10 bases not matched to a gene. From germline, CDR1 is LGHDT and CDR2 YNNKEL (reference sequence). This CDR3 is built from 16 residues. The CDR3 protein is CASSRDRDRPPYEQYF. DNA for the CDR3: TGTGCCAGCAGCCGAGACCGGGACAGGCCCCCCTACGAGCAGTACTTC.

This clone occurred a few times. The chain joins TRBV29-1 to TRBJ2-7, with D possibly TRBD2 on 6 matching bases. The CDR3 runs to 13 residues. V was clipped by 4 bases and J by 4 bases, with 14 bases between them. Germline loops: CDR1 SQVTM, CDR2 ANQGSEA. For the CDR3, the DNA is TGCAGCGTTGCTGGCGGGGAAAAGTACGAGCAGTACTTC. Protein: CSVAGGEKYEQYF.

This clone was seen only once. This chain joins TRBV6-1 and TRBJ1-5; TRBD1 matches at 10 bases. Unmatched junction bases numbered 10, after V lost 1 base and J lost 13 bases. CDR3 size: 15 residues. CDR1 is MNHNS, CDR2 SASEGT, per germline. The CDR3 DNA reads TGTGCCAGCAGTGAAGTGACAGGGGGCCCAAAGGTTCAGCATTTT. Translation: CASSEVTGGPKVQHF.

The V and J genes are TRBV19 and TRBJ1-2, with 12 bases fitting TRBD1. CDR1 is LNHDA and CDR2 is SQIVND in the germline V gene (reference sequence). J gave up 4 bases and V 4 bases, and 7 bases lay outside the gene matches. The CDR3 totals 16 residues. CDR3: CASSRQGQGAVYGYTF. For the CDR3, the DNA is TGTGCCAGTAGTAGACAGGGACAGGGGGCTGTCTATGGCTACACCTTC.

As concerns this clone: Its ends do not fully match the called genes, so a read error is possible. The chain carries TRBV5-1 and TRBJ1-1, with a tentative D call TRBD1 (6 bases). CDR3 length: 14 amino acids. CDR1 and CDR2 (germline): SGHRS, YFSETQ. CDR3 nucleotides: TGCGCCAGCAGCCCGGGGGGGCTGAACTCTGAAGCTTTCTTT. This codes for CASSPGGLNSEAFF.

This clone was found a few times. The V call is TRBV7-6, the J call TRBJ1-1; D uncertain. The CDR3 is 13 residues long. CDR1 is SGHVS, CDR2 FNYEAQ, per germline. Deletions cut 2 bases from V and 0 bases from J, with 4 bases between. The CDR3 protein is CASSLHLNTEAFF. CDR3 in DNA: TGTGCCAGCAGCTTACACTTGAACACTGAAGCTTTCTTT.

V usage is TRBV19 and J usage is TRBJ1-5; 9 bases are a match to TRBD1. This CDR3 is 19 amino acids long. The V gene's germline CDR1 is LNHDA and CDR2 SQIVND (reference sequence). Trimming cost V 10 bases and J 7 bases; bases outside gene matches: 26. The CDR3: CATSPKPQRQGGKGQPQHF. In DNA form, the CDR3 reads TGTGCCACCAGCCCTAAACCCCAAAGACAGGGGGGGAAGGGACAGCCCCAGCATTTT.

The V gene is TRBV5-8, the J gene TRBJ2-5, with TRBD1 matching 7 bases. This CDR3 region has 16 residues. Germline V gives CDR1 SGHTS, CDR2 YDEGEE. The ends lost 1 base at V and 5 bases at J; junction bases unmatched: 11. The CDR3, as DNA: TGTGCCAGCAGCTTGCAGTGGAAGGGGGCGCAGGAGACCCAGTACTTC. Residues: CASSLQWKGAQETQYF.

The rearrangement links TRBV25-1 to TRBJ1-1; no firm D call. Germline V gene lookup returns CDR1 MGHDK and CDR2 SYGVNS. Between the trimmed V and J ends, which lost 8 bases and 9 bases, there was a span of 13 bases. The CDR3 spans 11 residues. The CDR3 loop reads CASRELGQAFF. CDR3 in DNA: TGTGCCAGCCGGGAGTTGGGCCAAGCTTTCTTT.

In this sample, this clone turned up a few times. V gene TRBV29-1 combines with J gene TRBJ2-1, with TRBD2 matching 8 bases. This CDR3 spans 14 amino acids. Germline V gene sequence: CDR1 SQVTM, CDR2 ANQGSEA. The junction had 7 bases not matched to a gene; V was cut back by 4 bases and J by 5 bases. In DNA, the CDR3 is TGCAGCGTTGGAGCGGGGGTGATGAACAATGAGCAGTTCTTC. This encodes CSVGAGVMNNEQFF.

This clone occurred a few times. The J gene is TRBJ1-1, the V gene TRBV5-1; no firm D call. This CDR3 contains 15 residues. V lost 4 bases and J 6 bases, leaving 19 bases between the germline ends. Germline CDR1 SGHRS, CDR2 YFSETQ. CDR3 DNA: TGCGCCAGCAGCCCGGGGTTAACGAGCGGGGCTGAAGCTTTCTTT. It encodes CASSPGLTSGAEAFF.

This clone showed up just once. This CDR3 reads CASSLGGLETQYF. CDR3 nucleotide sequence: TGTGCCAGCAGTTTAGGAGGGCTGGAGACCCAGTACTTC. The rearrangement uses TRBV12-3 or TRBV12-4 and TRBJ2-5, with D maybe TRBD2 (5 bases). Trimming pared 1 base from V and 5 bases from J, leaving 8 bases between. The CDR3 contains 13 residues.

The chain is built from TRBV6-6 and TRBJ2-7, with no clear D. Germline values: CDR1 MNHNY, CDR2 SVGAGI (reference sequence). With 6 bases removed from V and 5 bases from J, the gap between germline ends came to 14 bases. The CDR3 contains 13 residues. The CDR3 reads CASRVTPRDEQYF. CDR3 bases: TGTGCCAGCAGGGTCACCCCCCGCGACGAGCAGTACTTC.